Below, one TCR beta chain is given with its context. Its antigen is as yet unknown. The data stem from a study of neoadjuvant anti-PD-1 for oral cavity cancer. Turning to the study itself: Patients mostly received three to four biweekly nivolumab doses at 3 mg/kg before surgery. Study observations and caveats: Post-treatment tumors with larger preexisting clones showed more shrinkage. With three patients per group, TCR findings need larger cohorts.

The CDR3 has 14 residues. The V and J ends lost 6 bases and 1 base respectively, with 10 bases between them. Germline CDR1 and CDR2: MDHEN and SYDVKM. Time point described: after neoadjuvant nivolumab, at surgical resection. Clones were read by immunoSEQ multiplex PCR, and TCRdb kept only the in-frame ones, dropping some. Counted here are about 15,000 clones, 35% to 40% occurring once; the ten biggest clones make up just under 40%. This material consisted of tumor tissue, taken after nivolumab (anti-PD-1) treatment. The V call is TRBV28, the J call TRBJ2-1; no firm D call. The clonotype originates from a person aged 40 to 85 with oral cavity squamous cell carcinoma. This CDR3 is CASSLLRSYNEQFF. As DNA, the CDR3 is TGTGCCAGCAGCCTCTTGCGGTCCTACAATGAGCAGTTCTTC.